A selection of T cell receptor beta chains follows, all from one sample in a study of cytomegalovirus exposure and HLA in healthy donors. The protocol was immunoSEQ multiplex PCR, while the TCRdb copy is restricted to in-frame clones and leaves out a portion. The table lists fewer than 110,000 clones, about 72% of them singletons. What was sequenced was PBMCs. Receptor source: a man aged 18 to 29 in good health and CMV-seronegative. The CDR3 runs from the conserved cysteine through the conserved F or W. D genes are given only for firm matches. Clone sizes are given selectively: once, few, many, or a class where the clone is expanded.

V gene	D gene	clone size	J gene	CDR3 protein	CDR3 DNA
TRBV4-2	TRBD1	few	TRBJ1-6	CASSRTGTSPLHF	TGTGCCAGCAGCCGGACAGGGACTTCACCCCTCCACTTT
TRBV7-9	TRBD1	once	TRBJ2-5	CSSSPDPSGQRTGTQYF	TGTTCCAGCAGCCCAGATCCCTCGGGACAGCGCACGGGGACCCAGTACTTC
TRBV18	NA	NA	TRBJ1-1	CASSGAVGVNTEAFF	TGTGCCAGCTCGGGTGCCGTCGGGGTGAACACTGAAGCTTTCTTT
TRBV7-9	TRBD1	NA	TRBJ2-4	CASSLASRGLIPVNIQYF	TGTGCCAGCAGCTTAGCGAGCAGGGGGCTCATTCCAGTAAACATTCAGTACTTC
TRBV9	TRBD2	NA	TRBJ2-2	CASSAEGLAYTGELFF	TGTGCCAGCAGCGCCGAGGGACTAGCCTACACCGGGGAGCTGTTTTTT
TRBV4-3	NA	few	TRBJ2-7	CASSQDVGYEQYF	TGCGCCAGCAGCCAAGACGTCGGCTACGAGCAGTACTTC
TRBV7-9	TRBD1	once	TRBJ2-5	CASSAGTGGISGQETQYF	TGTGCCAGCAGCGCCGGGACAGGGGGTATTAGCGGCCAAGAGACCCAGTACTTC
TRBV6-5	NA	NA	TRBJ2-7	CAGMGGAPYEQYF	TGTGCCGGCATGGGGGGGGCGCCCTACGAGCAGTACTTC
TRBV4-2	NA	few	TRBJ2-3	CASSQEVSGEGDTQYF	TGTGCCAGCAGCCAAGAAGTAAGCGGTGAGGGAGATACGCAGTATTTT
TRBV6-6	TRBD1	NA	TRBJ2-4	CASSTTGGLNIQYF	TGTGCCAGCAGTACGACAGGGGGCTTGAACATTCAGTACTTC
TRBV7-9	NA	NA	TRBJ1-2	CASSQDSYGYTF	TGTGCCAGCAGCCAAGACAGCTATGGCTACACCTTC
TRBV5-5	TRBD2	NA	TRBJ2-1	CASSLEGAGLAEEQFF	TGTGCCAGCAGCTTGGAGGGGGCGGGACTAGCGGAAGAGCAGTTCTTC
TRBV4-2	TRBD2	few	TRBJ2-3	CASSQEQAGSTDTQYF	TGTGCCAGCAGCCAAGAACAAGCGGGGTCGACAGATACGCAGTATTTT
TRBV2	NA	once	TRBJ1-2	CASRKSGDGYGYTF	TGTGCCAGCAGAAAATCGGGGGATGGCTATGGCTACACCTTC
TRBV4-1	TRBD2	NA	TRBJ2-5	CASSQDPGAGARETQYF	TGCGCCAGCAGCCAAGATCCAGGAGCGGGGGCTCGGGAGACCCAGTACTTC
TRBV2	TRBD1	NA	TRBJ2-3	CASKGSRTGGRTDTQYF	TGTGCCAGCAAGGGGAGCCGGACAGGGGGAAGAACAGATACGCAGTATTTT
TRBV10-2	NA	NA	TRBJ1-1	CASRIQGLNTEAFF	TGCGCCAGCAGAATACAGGGTTTGAACACTGAAGCTTTCTTT
TRBV10-3	TRBD1	NA	TRBJ2-5	CAISESRTGQATQYF	TGTGCCATCAGTGAGTCTCGGACAGGCCAAGCGACCCAGTACTTC
TRBV9	TRBD1	NA	TRBJ1-4	CASSGQGFNEKLFF	TGTGCCAGCAGCGGACAGGGCTTTAATGAAAAACTGTTTTTT
TRBV6-5	NA	NA	TRBJ2-5	CASTHGETQYF	TGTGCCAGCACCCACGGGGAGACCCAGTACTTC
TRBV14	NA	NA	TRBJ2-7	CASSPLSSYEQYF	TGTGCCAGCAGCCCCCTTTCGTCGTACGAGCAGTACTTC
TRBV2	NA	NA	TRBJ2-3	CASSGFGGTDTQYF	TGTGCCAGCAGTGGCTTCGGAGGCACAGATACGCAGTATTTT
TRBV4-2	TRBD1	NA	TRBJ1-1	CASSQDGQGSNEAFF	TGTGCCAGCAGCCAAGATGGACAGGGCTCGAACGAAGCTTTCTTT
TRBV11-2	TRBD1	NA	TRBJ1-2	CASSLGQGGGGYTF	TGTGCCAGCAGCTTGGGACAGGGGGGGGGCGGCTACACCTTC
TRBV25-1	NA	NA	TRBJ1-4	CASSGTTGGEKLFF	TGTGCCAGCAGTGGCACCACTGGGGGGGAAAAACTGTTTTTT
TRBV28	NA	NA	TRBJ2-1	CASRSTGFIRNEQFF	TGTGCCAGCAGATCAACAGGGTTTATTCGCAATGAGCAGTTCTTC
TRBV7-9	TRBD2	NA	TRBJ2-2	CASSPYLERGGELFF	TGTGCCAGCAGCCCCTACCTAGAGCGGGGCGGGGAGCTGTTTTTT
TRBV6-5	NA	NA	TRBJ1-5	CASSYSSDSNQPQHF	TGTGCCAGCAGTTACTCGTCGGACAGTAATCAGCCCCAGCATTTT
TRBV5-4	NA	once	TRBJ2-2	CASSPGGLAALNTGELFF	TGTGCCAGCAGCCCGGGGGGCCTAGCGGCGCTGAACACCGGGGAGCTGTTTTTT
TRBV29-1	NA	NA	TRBJ1-1	CSVEDGDRRKTEAFF	TGCAGCGTTGAAGATGGCGACAGGAGAAAAACTGAAGCTTTCTTT
TRBV7-8	NA	NA	TRBJ1-1	CASSLLPPGGFLNTEAFF	TGTGCCAGCAGCTTATTACCCCCGGGGGGATTCTTGAACACTGAAGCTTTCTTT
TRBV10-3	NA	NA	TRBJ2-5	CAIRSPAGETQYF	TGTGCCATCCGGTCCCCCGCGGGGGAGACCCAGTACTTC
TRBV28	TRBD1	NA	TRBJ2-3	CASSSGTGGGDTQYF	TGTGCCAGCAGTTCCGGGACAGGGGGAGGCGATACGCAGTATTTT
TRBV15	TRBD2	NA	TRBJ2-5	CATSPGGKETQYF	TGTGCCACCAGTCCGGGGGGAAAAGAGACCCAGTACTTC
TRBV5-1	TRBD1	NA	TRBJ1-6	CASSPGGLGNSPLHF	TGCGCCAGCAGCCCAGGGGGATTGGGAAATTCACCCCTCCACTTT
TRBV15	TRBD1	NA	TRBJ1-2	CATSRQGSSGGYTF	TGTGCCACCAGTAGACAGGGTTCATCGGGTGGCTACACCTTC
TRBV27	TRBD2	NA	TRBJ2-1	CASSPPRLLSGGTYNEQFF	TGTGCCAGCAGTCCGCCACGTCTCCTTAGCGGGGGCACATACAATGAGCAGTTCTTC
TRBV7-2	NA	NA	TRBJ1-1	CASSLGHRGTEAFF	TGTGCCAGCAGCTTAGGACACCGAGGGACTGAAGCTTTCTTT
TRBV7-9	NA	few	TRBJ1-1	CASSPDTAEMIAFF	TGTGCCAGCAGCCCCGACACAGCGGAGATGATCGCTTTCTTT
TRBV6-5	NA	NA	TRBJ1-1	CASSGGPRGAPEAFF	TGTGCCAGCAGCGGGGGGCCCAGGGGCGCGCCTGAAGCTTTCTTT
TRBV10-3	NA	NA	TRBJ2-1	CAIRPGTYNEQFF	TGTGCCATCAGGCCGGGGACCTACAATGAGCAGTTCTTC
TRBV19	NA	NA	TRBJ2-1	CASSVVMNEQFF	TGTGCCAGTAGTGTTGTTATGAATGAGCAGTTCTTC
TRBV10-2	TRBD2	NA	TRBJ2-5	CASAGVQETQYF	TGCGCCAGCGCGGGGGTCCAAGAGACCCAGTACTTC
TRBV29-1	NA	NA	TRBJ1-2	CSVGTLGSFYGYTF	TGCAGCGTTGGGACTCTTGGATCTTTCTATGGCTACACCTTC
TRBV4-2	NA	NA	TRBJ2-2	CASSQSLEGVHTGELFF	TGTGCCAGCAGCCAGTCCCTCGAGGGGGTCCACACCGGGGAGCTGTTTTTT
TRBV11-3	NA	NA	TRBJ1-1	CASSLQKDRTEAFF	TGTGCCAGCAGCTTACAAAAAGACAGGACTGAAGCTTTCTTT
TRBV7-9	TRBD1	once	TRBJ1-4	CASSLGDRGGEKLFF	TGTGCCAGCAGCCTTGGGGACAGGGGAGGTGAAAAACTGTTTTTT
TRBV7-2	TRBD1	NA	TRBJ2-3	CASSFGTGGTDTQYF	TGTGCCAGCAGCTTTGGGACAGGGGGCACAGATACGCAGTATTTT
TRBV5-1	TRBD1	NA	TRBJ1-1	CASSLSGQGVMNTEAFF	TGCGCCAGCAGCTTGTCGGGACAGGGGGTCATGAACACTGAAGCTTTCTTT
TRBV7-8	NA	NA	TRBJ1-5	CASSLVAGYNQPQHF	TGTGCCAGCAGCTTGGTAGCAGGGTACAATCAGCCCCAGCATTTT
TRBV5-1	TRBD1	NA	TRBJ2-5	CASSSNPGTGQETQYF	TGCGCCAGCAGCTCCAACCCCGGGACAGGGCAAGAGACCCAGTACTTC
TRBV27	TRBD2	once	TRBJ2-1	CASSLGTNEQFF	TGTGCCAGCAGTCTGGGGACTAACGAGCAGTTCTTC
TRBV25-1	NA	NA	TRBJ1-2	CASSESGREVGGYTF	TGTGCCAGCAGTGAATCAGGCAGGGAGGTGGGCGGCTACACCTTC
TRBV4-3	NA	NA	TRBJ1-6	CASSQPGLNSPLHF	TGCGCCAGCAGCCAACCAGGGCTGAATTCACCCCTCCACTTT
TRBV5-8	TRBD1	NA	TRBJ2-7	CASSLAGTGGWSEQYF	TGTGCCAGCAGCTTGGCCGGGACAGGAGGTTGGTCCGAGCAGTACTTC
TRBV18	NA	NA	TRBJ1-4	CASSSGTTNEKLFF	TGTGCCAGCTCTTCCGGGACAACTAATGAAAAACTGTTTTTT
TRBV15	NA	once	TRBJ2-3	CATSRDSGTADTQYF	TGTGCCACCAGCAGAGATTCAGGGACTGCAGATACGCAGTATTTT
TRBV28	TRBD2	NA	TRBJ2-1	CASRPQLAGSSNEQFF	TGTGCCAGCAGACCTCAACTAGCGGGGAGCTCCAATGAGCAGTTCTTC